The 2 T cell receptor beta chains listed next were all sequenced from one sample in a study of blood T cell repertoires in COVID-19. Here immunoSEQ multiplex PCR was the method, and the copy in TCRdb shows in-frame clones only, minus some. The table has approximately 210,000 clones, approximately 80% seen once. The material sequenced was peripheral blood. These receptors were obtained from a man between 60 and 70 years old with COVID-19, enrolled during active disease.

The chain joins TRBV27 to TRBJ2-1; 8 nucleotides agree with TRBD1. The CDR3 has 12 amino acids. The V and J ends lost 5 bases and 12 bases, in that order; junction bases with no gene match: 6. Germline V lookup: CDR1 MNHEY, CDR2 SMNVEV (reference sequence). For the CDR3, the DNA is TGTGCCAGCAGTCTCCGGACAGGGATGCAGTTCTTC. Its translation: CASSLRTGMQFF.

The chain joins TRBV29-1 to TRBJ1-5; 9 bases are shared with TRBD1. Looked up from germline, CDR1 is SQVTM and CDR2 is ANQGSEA. This CDR3 region has 13 residues. The J segment lost 4 bases and the V segment lost 6 bases, leaving 4 bases of the junction unmatched. In DNA, the CDR3 is TGCAGCGTGCCCGGGACAGGGAATCAGCCCCAGCATTTT. It yields the protein CSVPGTGNQPQHF.